A single sample is the source of the 5 T cell receptor beta chains below, sequenced in a study of shared clonotypes between healthy human individuals. Naive CD8 cells were CD45RO-negative, positively selected for CCR7, excluding terminally differentiated effector memory CD45RA+ cells. Produced via immunoSEQ multiplex PCR; TCRdb's table is partial and in-frame only. The table has hundreds of thousands of clones, approximately 96% seen once. Sequenced: naive CD8+ T cells sorted from blood. The source of these receptors is a woman between 25 and 40 years old in good health.

V gene TRBV10-3 combines with J gene TRBJ1-4, with TRBD1 matching over 9 bases. With V trimmed by 4 bases and J by 7 bases, 7 bases remained unmatched. This CDR3 comprises 15 residues. The germline gives CDR1 ENHRY, CDR2 SYGVKD. CDR3 sequence: CAISARDRDGEKLFF. CDR3 bases: TGTGCCATCAGTGCCCGGGACAGGGATGGTGAAAAACTGTTTTTT.

The V gene is TRBV27, the J gene TRBJ2-6; D is uncertain. The CDR3 length is 14 residues. Germline lookup yields CDR1 MNHEY and CDR2 SMNVEV (reference sequence). V gave up 4 bases and J gave up 1 base, with 5 bases separating them. CDR3 sequence: CASSSRSGANVLTF. The CDR3 DNA sequence: TGTGCCAGCAGTTCGAGATCTGGGGCCAACGTCCTGACTTTC.

The chain recombines TRBV19 with TRBJ2-1, with TRBD2 matching 7 bases. The CDR3 runs 15 residues. Germline-derived CDR1 and CDR2 are LNHDA and SQIVND (reference sequence). The ends lost 1 base at V and 6 bases at J; junction bases unmatched: 6. The CDR3 sequence: CASSIGWEGPNEQFF. The CDR3 coding sequence is TGTGCCAGTAGTATAGGCTGGGAGGGCCCCAATGAGCAGTTCTTC.

The chain recombines TRBV6-5 with TRBJ2-1, with D hard to call. V lost 4 bases and J 6 bases, leaving 13 bases between the germline ends. The CDR3 loop spans 14 amino acids. CDR1 is MNHEY and CDR2 is SVGAGI in the germline V gene. The CDR3 loop is CASSLEVEGNEQFF. The CDR3 bases are TGTGCCAGCAGTTTAGAGGTTGAAGGCAATGAGCAGTTCTTC.

The chain combines TRBV28 with TRBJ2-7; 14 bases line up with TRBD2. In germline, CDR1 is MDHEN, CDR2 SYDVKM. This CDR3 spans 18 amino acids. Losses at the gene ends were 6 bases for V and 4 bases for J; bases not matched to a gene: 14. CDR3 region: CASSPTPGTSGSRYEQYF. In nucleotides, the CDR3 is TGTGCCAGCAGCCCTACCCCCGGGACTAGCGGGAGTCGATACGAGCAGTACTTC. The variable domain in full, completed from reference TRBV28 and TRBJ2-7, reads DVKVTQSSRYLVKRTGEKVFLECVQDMDHENMFWYRQDPGLGLRLIYFSYDVKMKEKGDIPEGYSVSREKKERFSLILESASTNQTSMYLCASSPTPGTSGSRYEQYFGPGTRLTVT.